This T cell receptor beta chain was sequenced during a study of blood T cell repertoires in COVID-19. Study-level information: Both acute and convalescent COVID-19 samples were obtained from the United States, Italy and Spain. Sources were T cells, B-cell-depleted T cells, or PBMCs; the material itself was cDNA or gDNA.

As handled by the study authors: Reference gene primer amplification in the assay estimated nucleated cell counts. Some clones are missing from TCRdb's copy, which holds only in-frame ones; the method was immunoSEQ multiplex PCR. V, J and clone size are taken as reported in that table, and D and trimming were inferred from the DNA itself. The sample yields some 120,000 clones, 75% to 90% seen once. There are 14 residues in the CDR3. Germline CDR1 LNHDA, CDR2 SQIVND (reference sequence). Trimming took 5 bases from V and 3 from J, leaving 13 bases between them. The source material was peripheral blood. V gene TRBV19 combines with J gene TRBJ1-1; D perhaps matches TRBD1 (6 bases). The sequence was obtained from a man between 65 and 80 years old with acute or convalescent COVID-19. Here the CDR3 DNA reads TGTGCCAGTAGTCCCAGGACAGCCCACACTGAAGCTTTCTTT. Translating gives CASSPRTAHTEAFF.